This T cell receptor beta chain was observed in a study of T cell changes during pregnancy in multiple sclerosis. J was trimmed by 3 bases and V by 3 bases; bases with no gene match: 5. Germline-derived CDR1 and CDR2 are SGHRS and YFSETQ. This CDR3 region has 16 residues. Sequencing used immunoSEQ multiplex PCR; TCRdb keeps in-frame clones, though not all of them. The repertoire includes about 47,000 clones, roughly 92% of them detected once, and around 1% sits in the top ten. The sequencing used peripheral blood, collected after pregnancy. The receptor comes from a female donor with multiple sclerosis, enrolled in a pregnancy study. The chain uses TRBV5-1 and TRBJ2-1; 11 positions match TRBD2. DNA for the CDR3: TGCGCCAGCAGCTCTCTAGCGGGGGGAGACTACAATGAGCAGTTCTTC. Amino acid sequence: CASSSLAGGDYNEQFF.